This T cell receptor (beta chain) was sequenced in a study of human CD4 T cells and Enterobacteriaceae. Whole-study results and caveats: Broadly cross-reactive clonotypes: about 55% of the 19 ranked in the top 5%.

Notes on this clone: Its antigen is as yet unknown.

Memory CD4+ T cells were sorted as all CD4+ cells except CD45RA+CCR7+CD95- naive cells, over 98% pure. The V gene lost 4 bases and the J gene lost 6 bases, with 31 bases spanning the gap. Per germline, CDR1 SGHTS and CDR2 YDEGEE. CDR3 length: 19 amino acids. Here immunoSEQ multiplex PCR was the method, and the copy in TCRdb shows in-frame clones only, minus some. The table records fewer than 35,000 clones, roughly 80% of them present only once. The chain has TRBV5-8 and TRBJ2-5; perhaps D is TRBD1 or TRBD2 (6 bases each). Sequencing was performed on memory CD4+ T cells from blood. This receptor was obtained from a human donor in good health. The CDR3 is CASSQAGSIQGWDVQTQYF. The DNA for the CDR3 is TGTGCCAGCAGCCAAGCGGGTAGTATACAGGGTTGGGACGTGCAGACCCAGTACTTC.